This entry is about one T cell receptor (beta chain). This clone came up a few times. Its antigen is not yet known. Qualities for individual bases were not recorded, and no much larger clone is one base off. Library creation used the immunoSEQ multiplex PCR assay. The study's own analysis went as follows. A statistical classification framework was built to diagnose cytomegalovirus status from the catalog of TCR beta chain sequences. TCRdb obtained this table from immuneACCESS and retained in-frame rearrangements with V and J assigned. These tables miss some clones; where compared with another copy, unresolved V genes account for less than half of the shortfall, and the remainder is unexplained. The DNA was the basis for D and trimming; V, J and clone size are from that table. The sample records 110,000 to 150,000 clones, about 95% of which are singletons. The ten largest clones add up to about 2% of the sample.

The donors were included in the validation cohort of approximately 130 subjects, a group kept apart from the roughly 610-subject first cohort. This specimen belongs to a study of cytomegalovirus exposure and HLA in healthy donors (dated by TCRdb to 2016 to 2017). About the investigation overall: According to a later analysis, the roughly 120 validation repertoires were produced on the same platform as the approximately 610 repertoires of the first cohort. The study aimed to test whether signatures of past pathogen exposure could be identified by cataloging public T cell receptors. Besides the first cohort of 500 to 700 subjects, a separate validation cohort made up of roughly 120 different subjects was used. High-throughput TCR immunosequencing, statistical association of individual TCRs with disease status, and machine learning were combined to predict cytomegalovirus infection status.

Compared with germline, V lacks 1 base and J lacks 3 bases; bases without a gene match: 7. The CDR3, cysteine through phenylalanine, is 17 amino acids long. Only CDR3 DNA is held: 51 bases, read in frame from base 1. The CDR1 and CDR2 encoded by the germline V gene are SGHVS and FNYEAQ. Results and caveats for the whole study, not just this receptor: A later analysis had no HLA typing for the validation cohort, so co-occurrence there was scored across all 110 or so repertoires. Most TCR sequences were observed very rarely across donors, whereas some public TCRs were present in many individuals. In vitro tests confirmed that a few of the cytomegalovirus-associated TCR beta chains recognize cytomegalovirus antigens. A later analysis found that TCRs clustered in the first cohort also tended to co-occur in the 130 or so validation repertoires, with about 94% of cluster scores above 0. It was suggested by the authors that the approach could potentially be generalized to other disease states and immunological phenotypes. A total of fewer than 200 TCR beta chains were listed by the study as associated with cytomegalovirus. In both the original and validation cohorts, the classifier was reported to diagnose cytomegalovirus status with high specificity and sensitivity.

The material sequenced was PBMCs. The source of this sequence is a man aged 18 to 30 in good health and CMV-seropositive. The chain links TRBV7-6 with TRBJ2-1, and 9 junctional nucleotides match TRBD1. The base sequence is TGTGCCAGCAGCTTAGAAATGGGACAGGGCCTCTACAATGAGCAGTTCTTC. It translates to CASSLEMGQGLYNEQFF.